This is a list of T cell receptor beta chains from one sample in a study of neoadjuvant anti-PD-1 for oral cavity cancer. The method was immunoSEQ multiplex PCR; TCRdb's version includes in-frame clones alone and lacks a portion of them. The table shows 8,500 to 10,000 clones, with about 70% occurring only once. The sample here was PBMCs, taken after nivolumab (anti-PD-1) treatment. The source is a person aged 40 to 85 with oral cavity squamous cell carcinoma. CDR3s include the opening cysteine and the closing phenylalanine or tryptophan.

V gene	J gene	CDR3 protein
TRBV6-5	TRBJ2-7	CASREGEYRYEQYF
TRBV5-5	TRBJ1-5	CASSSGLNQPQHF
TRBV11-3	TRBJ2-1	CASSSGLAGGGNEQFF
TRBV5-8	TRBJ2-3	CASVKLIDTTKGDTQYF
TRBV7-9	TRBJ1-2	CASSLGTGAFYGYTF
TRBV2	TRBJ2-1	CASSENHHSKSDEQFF
TRBV15	TRBJ1-5	CATRGTGGFSNQPQHF
TRBV10-2	TRBJ2-3	CASKGTSDTDTQYF
TRBV29-1	TRBJ1-2	CSVLGQGKYGYTF
TRBV30	TRBJ2-7	CAWSRAGLTLSYEQYF
TRBV28	TRBJ2-2	CASSLAGGGAGELFF
TRBV13	TRBJ1-1	CASSLGRDWASGTEAFF
TRBV9	TRBJ2-7	CASSVALTGLSYEQYF
TRBV6-1	TRBJ2-1	CASSESGTGYNEQFF
TRBV9	TRBJ2-1	CASSAASGTNEQFF
TRBV10-1	TRBJ2-7	CASLATGMLF
TRBV15	TRBJ2-5	CATVNLTSGRQETQYF